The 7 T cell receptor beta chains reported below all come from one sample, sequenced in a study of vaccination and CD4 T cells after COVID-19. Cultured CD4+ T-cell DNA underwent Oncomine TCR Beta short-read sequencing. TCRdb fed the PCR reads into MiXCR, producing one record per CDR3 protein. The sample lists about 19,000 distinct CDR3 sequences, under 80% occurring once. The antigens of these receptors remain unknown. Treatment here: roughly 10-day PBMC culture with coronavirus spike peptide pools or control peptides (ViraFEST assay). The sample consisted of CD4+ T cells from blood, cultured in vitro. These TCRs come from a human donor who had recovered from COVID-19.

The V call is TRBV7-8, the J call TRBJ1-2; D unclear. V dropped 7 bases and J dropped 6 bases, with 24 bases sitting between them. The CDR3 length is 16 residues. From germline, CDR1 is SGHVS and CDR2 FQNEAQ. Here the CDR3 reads CASTLTLGGLGDGYTF. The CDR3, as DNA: TGTGCCAGCACCCTTACTCTAGGAGGGCTCGGCGATGGCTACACCTTC.

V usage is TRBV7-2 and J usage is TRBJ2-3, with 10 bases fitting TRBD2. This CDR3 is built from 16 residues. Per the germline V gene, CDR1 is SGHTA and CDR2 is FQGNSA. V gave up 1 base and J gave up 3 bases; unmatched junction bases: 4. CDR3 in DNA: TGTGCCAGCAGCTTAGTCGGGACTAGCGAAACAGATACGCAGTATTTT. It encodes CASSLVGTSETDTQYF.

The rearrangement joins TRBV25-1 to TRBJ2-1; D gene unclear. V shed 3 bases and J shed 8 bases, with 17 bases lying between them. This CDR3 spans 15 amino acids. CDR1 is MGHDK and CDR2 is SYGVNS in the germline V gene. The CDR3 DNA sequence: TGTGCCAGCAGTGAGCCAAGGCCCAAAGGCGATGAGCAGTTCTTC. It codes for CASSEPRPKGDEQFF.

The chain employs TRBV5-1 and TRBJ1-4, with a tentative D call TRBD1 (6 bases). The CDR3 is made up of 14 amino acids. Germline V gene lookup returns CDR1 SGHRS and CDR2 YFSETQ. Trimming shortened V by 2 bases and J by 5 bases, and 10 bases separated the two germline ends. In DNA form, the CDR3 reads TGCGCCAGCAGCTTACAGGGAGCGAATGAAAAACTGTTTTTT. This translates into CASSLQGANEKLFF.

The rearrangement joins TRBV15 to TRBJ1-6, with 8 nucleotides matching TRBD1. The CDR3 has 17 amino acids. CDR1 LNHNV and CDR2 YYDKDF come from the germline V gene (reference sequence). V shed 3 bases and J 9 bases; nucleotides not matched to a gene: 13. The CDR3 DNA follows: TGTGCCACCAGCAGGGGACAGGTCCTACTTCGTAGTTCACCCCTCCACTTT. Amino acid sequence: CATSRGQVLLRSSPLHF. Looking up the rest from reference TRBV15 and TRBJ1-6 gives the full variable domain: DAMVIQNPRYQVTQFGKPVTLSCSQTLNHNVMYWYQQKSSQAPKLLFHYYDKDFNNEADTPDNFQSRRPNTSFCFLDIRSPGLGDTAMYLCATSRGQVLLRSSPLHFGNGTRLTVT.

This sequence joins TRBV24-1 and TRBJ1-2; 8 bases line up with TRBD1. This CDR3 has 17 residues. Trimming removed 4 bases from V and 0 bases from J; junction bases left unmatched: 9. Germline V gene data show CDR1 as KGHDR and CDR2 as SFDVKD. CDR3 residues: CATSDSTGQGANYGYTF. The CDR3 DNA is TGTGCCACCAGTGACTCCACCGGACAGGGAGCTAACTATGGCTACACCTTC.

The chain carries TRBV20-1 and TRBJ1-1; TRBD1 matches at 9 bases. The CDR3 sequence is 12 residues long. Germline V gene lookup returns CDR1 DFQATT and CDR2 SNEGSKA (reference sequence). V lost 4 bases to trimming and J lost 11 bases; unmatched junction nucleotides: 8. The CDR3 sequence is CSAKDRGWGAFF. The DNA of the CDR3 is TGCAGTGCTAAGGACAGGGGTTGGGGGGCTTTCTTT.